These 24 T cell receptor beta chains were all obtained from the same sample, sequenced in a study of cytomegalovirus exposure and HLA in healthy donors. It was with 60 Vbeta and 13 Jbeta primers that the PCR ran. Assay used: immunoSEQ multiplex PCR; TCRdb lists only in-frame clones, some missing. Of 130,000 to 150,000 clones listed, around 77% are singletons. Sequencing was done on a sample of PBMCs. The receptors originated from a woman aged 50 to 60 in good health and CMV-seronegative.

This clone turned up a few times. The J gene is TRBJ1-1, the V gene TRBV18, with TRBD1 matching 9 bases. Germline V CDR1 and CDR2: KGHSH, LQKENI. The CDR3 has 15 amino acids. V lost 3 bases to trimming and J lost 6 bases; unmatched junction nucleotides: 8. CDR3 nucleotides: TGTGCCAGCTCACCCCCTGGGACAGGGCCTTCTGAAGCTTTCTTT. It yields the protein CASSPPGTGPSEAFF.

This clone was counted between two and nine times. The chain joins TRBV29-1 to TRBJ1-1; D perhaps matches TRBD1 (6 bases). Germline CDR1 SQVTM, CDR2 ANQGSEA. Trimming took 7 bases from V and 1 from J, leaving 16 bases between them. CDR3 length: 14 amino acids. CDR3 in amino acids: CSALGGRANTEAFF. CDR3 DNA sequence: TGCAGCGCCCTCGGGGGGCGAGCGAACACTGAAGCTTTCTTT. The whole variable domain, remainder taken from reference TRBV29-1 and TRBJ1-1, is SAVISQKPSRDICQRGTSLTIQCQVDSQVTMMFWYRQQPGQSLTLIATANQGSEATYESGFVIDKFPISRPNLTFSTLTVSNMSPEDSSIYLCSALGGRANTEAFFGQGTRLTVV.

A single count supports this clone. The rearrangement uses TRBV4-2 and TRBJ2-7, with 7 nucleotides matching TRBD2. The CDR3 contains 17 residues. V lost 0 bases and J lost 0; bases outside the gene matches: 8. Germline V lookup: CDR1 LGHNA, CDR2 YNFKEQ. The CDR3, as DNA: TGTGCCAGCAGCCAAGATCCCCCCCCTAGCGGCTCCTACGAGCAGTACTTC. Translated: CASSQDPPPSGSYEQYF.

The DNA of the CDR3 is TGTGCCAGCAGCTCCAATGGGGCTAGCGGGATGGAGACCCAGTACTTC. Its protein is CASSSNGASGMETQYF. The chain links TRBV6-4 to TRBJ2-5; TRBD2 aligns across 9 bases. The V and J ends lost 6 bases and 5 bases, in that order; junction bases with no gene match: 13. The germline V gene has CDR1 MRHNA and CDR2 SNTAGT. This CDR3 spans 16 amino acids.

This chain links TRBV9 with TRBJ1-6, with no clear D. The CDR3 spans 15 residues. Trimming shortened V by 0 bases and J by 9 bases, and 13 bases separated the two germline ends. Germline CDR1 is SGDLS and CDR2 is YYNGEE. CDR3 sequence (DNA): TGTGCCAGCAGCGTAGGCGGAGGGAGGGTTTCACCCCTCCACTTT. Translation gives CASSVGGGRVSPLHF.

The chain links TRBV2 to TRBJ1-1; no clear D. Germline V gene sequence: CDR1 SNHLY, CDR2 FYNNEI. Trimming removed 4 bases at V and 1 base at J, with 4 bases between. CDR3 size: 12 residues. The CDR3 DNA is TGTGCCAGCAGTGCCAGGAACACTGAAGCTTTCTTT. This translates into CASSARNTEAFF.

This sequence joins TRBV5-1 and TRBJ2-7, with D perhaps TRBD2 (5 bases). V was trimmed by 3 bases and J by 0 bases, leaving 10 bases between them. The CDR3 consists of 14 residues. Germline loops: CDR1 SGHRS, CDR2 YFSETQ. The CDR3 reads CASSSDFSSYEQYF. DNA for the CDR3: TGCGCCAGCAGCTCGGACTTCTCCTCCTACGAGCAGTACTTC.

The chain employs TRBV6-4 and TRBJ2-2; tentative D call: TRBD1 (5 bases). This CDR3 is 13 amino acids long. Germline CDR1 and CDR2: MRHNA and SNTAGT. Trimming shortened V by 3 bases and J by 5 bases, and 7 bases separated the two germline ends. Written as DNA, the CDR3 is TGTGCCAGCAGTGAAGGGGTTACCGGGGAGCTGTTTTTT. This codes for CASSEGVTGELFF.

CDR3: CASSSRAEQGSGTGELFF. The CDR3 DNA reads as TGCGCCAGCAGCTCCCGGGCCGAACAGGGGTCCGGAACCGGGGAGCTGTTTTTT. The genes are TRBV5-1 and TRBJ2-2; 7 bases are shared with TRBD1. Germline V gives CDR1 SGHRS, CDR2 YFSETQ. The CDR3 contains 18 residues. Trimming removed 3 bases from V and 5 bases from J; junction bases left unmatched: 16.

The rearrangement uses TRBV5-4 and TRBJ2-3, with TRBD2 matching over 11 bases. In germline, CDR1 is SGHNT, CDR2 YYREEE (reference sequence). This CDR3 has 16 residues. V dropped 2 bases and J dropped 6; count of bases not matched to a gene: 8. CDR3 sequence: CASSLELAGAEDTQYF. For the CDR3, the DNA is TGTGCCAGCAGCTTAGAACTAGCGGGGGCCGAGGATACGCAGTATTTT.

This chain's CDR3 is CASRAWRDGNTIYF. CDR3 in DNA: TGTGCCAGTAGGGCATGGAGGGACGGAAACACCATATATTTT. The chain recombines TRBV19 with TRBJ1-3, with D possibly TRBD1 on 5 matching bases. CDR3 length: 14 amino acids. The V end was cut by 6 bases, the J end by 4 bases, with 13 bases between. The germline V gene has CDR1 LNHDA and CDR2 SQIVND (reference sequence).

J is TRBJ2-7 and V is TRBV10-3; D perhaps matches TRBD1 (5 bases). Trimming removed 9 bases from V and 3 bases from J, with 12 bases in between. CDR1 is ENHRY and CDR2 is SYGVKD in the germline V gene. The CDR3 runs to 12 residues. CDR3 protein: CAITGPGYEQYF. The CDR3 nucleotides are TGTGCCATTACAGGACCAGGCTACGAGCAGTACTTC.

CDR3 in amino acids: CASSLTGGGNQPQHF. In DNA form, the CDR3 reads TGTGCCAGCAGCCTGACAGGGGGTGGCAATCAGCCCCAGCATTTT. V gene TRBV5-5 combines with J gene TRBJ1-5, with TRBD1 matching 9 bases. Per the germline V gene, CDR1 is SGHKS and CDR2 is YYEKEE (reference sequence). The J segment lost 2 bases and the V segment lost 4 bases, leaving 4 bases of the junction unmatched. The CDR3 spans 15 residues.

This rearrangement joins TRBV19 to TRBJ1-6; D gene uncertain. The CDR3 is 16 residues long. CDR1 and CDR2 (germline): LNHDA, SQIVND (reference sequence). The germline V and J ends were trimmed by 3 bases and 3 bases, with 12 bases remaining between them. The CDR3 loop is CASSISGTVYNSPLHF. The DNA for the CDR3 is TGTGCCAGTAGTATTAGCGGAACAGTCTATAATTCACCCCTCCACTTT.

This clone was observed a few times. The chain joins TRBV5-6 to TRBJ1-1; possible D gene TRBD1, 5 bases. Germline V gene sequence: CDR1 SGHDT, CDR2 YYEEEE. Trimming removed 3 bases at V and 1 base at J, with 7 bases between. This CDR3 is built from 13 residues. As DNA, the CDR3 is TGTGCCAGCAGCTGGGGCCCGAACACTGAAGCTTTCTTT. Its translation is CASSWGPNTEAFF. The full variable domain, completed using reference TRBV5-6 and TRBJ1-1, is DAGVTQSPTHLIKTRGQQVTLRCSPKSGHDTVSWYQQALGQGPQFIFQYYEEEERQRGNFPDRFSGHQFPNYSSELNVNALLLGDSALYLCASSWGPNTEAFFGQGTRLTVV.

This CDR3 reads CASRAGQAAYGYTF. CDR3 bases: TGTGCCAGCAGGGCTGGGCAGGCTGCCTATGGCTACACCTTC. The rearrangement links TRBV5-4 to TRBJ1-2; no clear D. Germline values: CDR1 SGHNT, CDR2 YYREEE (reference sequence). V dropped 5 bases and J dropped 4 bases, with 15 bases sitting between them. The CDR3 runs to 14 residues.

This clone appeared a few times. The rearrangement uses TRBV5-1 and TRBJ2-1, with TRBD1 as a possible D gene (6 bases). Trimming took off 4 bases at V and 4 bases at J, with 21 bases between the two ends. This CDR3 is 17 amino acids long. Germline V gene lookup returns CDR1 SGHRS and CDR2 YFSETQ. The CDR3 coding sequence is TGCGCCAGCAGCCCAGGGGACATTCCGAGGGGGTACAATGAGCAGTTCTTC. It is translated as CASSPGDIPRGYNEQFF.

This chain joins TRBV7-2 and TRBJ2-7; TRBD1 matches at 7 bases. The CDR3 length is 14 residues. After removal of 5 bases from V and 1 base from J, the junction contained 5 bases not matched to a gene. CDR1 and CDR2 from the germline V gene are SGHTA and FQGNSA. In nucleotides, the CDR3 is TGTGCCAGCAGCCCCCGGGACAGATCCTACGAGCAGTACTTC. This encodes CASSPRDRSYEQYF.

This clone has a single count. V gene TRBV2 combines with J gene TRBJ2-1; TRBD1 aligns across 9 bases. Unmatched junction bases numbered 9, after V lost 6 bases and J lost 6 bases. Germline V gives CDR1 SNHLY, CDR2 FYNNEI. This CDR3 region has 15 residues. The CDR3, as DNA: TGTGCCAGCAGCGTCGGGACAGGGTCTCTCAATGAGCAGTTCTTC. Translated: CASSVGTGSLNEQFF.

J is TRBJ1-3 and V is TRBV12-1. TRBV12-1 is designated a pseudogene. The CDR3 contains 14 residues. The CDR3 DNA sequence: TGTGCCAGCAGCTTTCGAGCCTACGGAAACACCATATATTTT. Amino acid sequence: CASSFRAYGNTIYF.

This chain links TRBV6-1 with TRBJ2-1, with D perhaps matching TRBD1 (6 bases). CDR3 length: 15 residues. Germline V CDR1 and CDR2: MNHNS, SASEGT. V was pared by 7 bases and J by 0 bases, with 13 bases between. The DNA for the CDR3 is TGTGCCAGCAACCTAGACAGGAGCTCCTACAATGAGCAGTTCTTC. Protein: CASNLDRSSYNEQFF.

In DNA form, the CDR3 reads TGTGCCAGCAGCCCCCCAACAGGGGCCTATGGCTACACCTTC. Translated: CASSPPTGAYGYTF. The chain joins TRBV7-2 to TRBJ1-2; 7 bases align to TRBD1. The CDR3 loop spans 14 amino acids. Germline CDR1 SGHTA, CDR2 FQGNSA. The junction had 7 bases not matched to a gene; V was cut back by 5 bases and J by 4 bases.

This chain links TRBV7-9 with TRBJ1-2; maybe TRBD1 (6 bases). The ends were cut back, 1 base at V and 4 bases at J, with 13 bases in the middle. The CDR3 length is 15 residues. CDR1 is SEHNR and CDR2 is FQNEAQ in the germline V gene (reference sequence). In DNA form, the CDR3 reads TGTGCCAGCAGCTTAGAACCGTACAGGGCCTATGGCTACACCTTC. It specifies CASSLEPYRAYGYTF.

The rearrangement joins TRBV19 to TRBJ1-5, with no clear D. The CDR3 has 15 residues. Per germline, CDR1 LNHDA and CDR2 SQIVND (reference sequence). The V end lost 0 bases, the J end lost 8 bases, and 14 bases lay between the germline ends. CDR3 nucleotide sequence: TGTGCCAGTAGTATAGATGGGCTGAACACTGAGCCCCAGCATTTT. It yields the protein CASSIDGLNTEPQHF.